This is a list of T cell receptor beta chains from one sample in a study of blood T cell repertoires in COVID-19. Generated by immunoSEQ multiplex PCR, the TCRdb table keeps only in-frame clones and is missing some. The sample lists about 140,000 clones; roughly 82% were seen once. The specimen sequenced was peripheral blood. Receptors were obtained from an elderly man with acute or convalescent COVID-19. Each CDR3 is given with its conserved first and last residue. Fields, in order: clone size, V gene, CDR3 length, D gene, J gene, CDR3 protein, CDR3 DNA. A D gene is named only where the DNA matches it firmly. Clone size is stated in some rows and not others, as once, few, many or a class when expanded.

clone size: -
V gene: TRBV5-1
CDR3 length: 14
D gene: -
J gene: TRBJ2-5
CDR3 protein: CASSDGGGQETQYF
CDR3 DNA: TGCGCCAGCAGTGACGGGGGAGGCCAAGAGACCCAGTACTTC

clone size: -
V gene: TRBV7-2
CDR3 length: 15
D gene: TRBD1
J gene: TRBJ2-7
CDR3 protein: CASSGRDRGAYEQYF
CDR3 DNA: TGTGCCAGCAGCGGCCGGGACAGGGGCGCCTACGAGCAGTACTTC

clone size: -
V gene: TRBV6-6
CDR3 length: 16
D gene: -
J gene: TRBJ1-4
CDR3 protein: CASSPTGGRGNEKLFF
CDR3 DNA: TGTGCCAGCAGTCCAACGGGTGGCAGGGGCAATGAAAAACTGTTTTTT

clone size: few
V gene: TRBV5-6
CDR3 length: 15
D gene: -
J gene: TRBJ2-3
CDR3 protein: CASSTRTGGTSRQYF
CDR3 DNA: TGTGCCAGCAGCACCCGGACAGGGGGGACTAGCAGGCAGTATTTT

clone size: -
V gene: TRBV7-2
CDR3 length: 16
D gene: TRBD2
J gene: TRBJ2-1
CDR3 protein: CASSFLAGSLNNEQFF
CDR3 DNA: TGTGCCAGCAGCTTCTTAGCGGGGAGCCTAAACAATGAGCAGTTCTTC

clone size: -
V gene: TRBV11-3
CDR3 length: 11
D gene: -
J gene: TRBJ2-1
CDR3 protein: CASSFEESGFF
CDR3 DNA: TGTGCCAGCAGCTTTGAGGAGAGTGGGTTCTTC

clone size: -
V gene: TRBV7-2
CDR3 length: 13
D gene: -
J gene: TRBJ2-5
CDR3 protein: CASSGALRETQYF
CDR3 DNA: TGTGCCAGCAGCGGGGCCCTGCGGGAGACCCAGTACTTC

clone size: few
V gene: TRBV29-1
CDR3 length: 16
D gene: TRBD1
J gene: TRBJ2-6
CDR3 protein: CSVGVTGGSGANVLTF
CDR3 DNA: TGCAGCGTTGGAGTAACAGGGGGCTCTGGGGCCAACGTCCTGACTTTC

clone size: once
V gene: TRBV28
CDR3 length: 17
D gene: -
J gene: TRBJ1-5
CDR3 protein: CASSFQGARSGNQPQHF
CDR3 DNA: TGTGCCAGCAGTTTCCAAGGGGCCCGCTCTGGCAATCAGCCCCAGCATTTT

clone size: -
V gene: TRBV24-1
CDR3 length: 15
D gene: -
J gene: TRBJ2-7
CDR3 protein: CATSDPQGQSYEQYF
CDR3 DNA: TGTGCCACCAGTGATCCCCAGGGCCAATCCTACGAGCAGTACTTC

clone size: few
V gene: TRBV27
CDR3 length: 17
D gene: TRBD1
J gene: TRBJ1-6
CDR3 protein: CASTSSGDRVEGSPLHF
CDR3 DNA: TGTGCCAGCACCTCCTCCGGGGACAGGGTAGAGGGATCACCCCTCCACTTT

clone size: -
V gene: TRBV5-1
CDR3 length: 14
D gene: -
J gene: TRBJ2-3
CDR3 protein: CASSFGGNTDTQYF
CDR3 DNA: TGCGCCAGCAGCTTTGGGGGGAACACAGATACGCAGTATTTT

clone size: once
V gene: TRBV7-2
CDR3 length: 13
D gene: TRBD1
J gene: TRBJ2-7
CDR3 protein: CASSSGGPYEQYF
CDR3 DNA: TGTGCCAGCAGCTCAGGGGGTCCCTACGAGCAGTACTTC

clone size: -
V gene: TRBV12-3/TRBV12-4
CDR3 length: 13
D gene: -
J gene: TRBJ2-1
CDR3 protein: CASSPTGYNEQFF
CDR3 DNA: TGTGCCAGCAGCCCAACAGGGTACAATGAGCAGTTCTTC

clone size: -
V gene: TRBV30
CDR3 length: 13
D gene: TRBD1
J gene: TRBJ1-1
CDR3 protein: CAWRQGWMSEAFF
CDR3 DNA: TGTGCCTGGAGACAGGGGTGGATGTCTGAAGCTTTCTTT

clone size: -
V gene: TRBV28
CDR3 length: 13
D gene: -
J gene: TRBJ1-1
CDR3 protein: CASTLLAGVEAFF
CDR3 DNA: TGTGCCAGCACTCTGCTTGCGGGCGTGGAGGCTTTCTTT

clone size: -
V gene: TRBV15
CDR3 length: 15
D gene: TRBD2
J gene: TRBJ2-5
CDR3 protein: CATSRDGRGIETQYF
CDR3 DNA: TGTGCCACCAGCAGAGATGGGAGGGGCATCGAGACCCAGTACTTC